This passage covers 20 T cell receptor beta chains from one sample sequenced in a study of shared clonotypes between healthy human individuals. The table came from immunoSEQ multiplex PCR; TCRdb's copy has only in-frame clones and leaves some out. The data contain over 2 million clones, 85% to 95% of them seen just once; the ten biggest clones take up approximately 0.13%. The sample taken for sequencing was naive CD4+ T cells sorted from blood. Subset: CD45RA+ positively selected. The receptors were gathered from a man younger than 35 in good health.

With respect to this clone: Other DNA sequences in the same sample also yield this CDR3. J is TRBJ1-1 and V is TRBV10-3; D may be TRBD1 (5 bases). The CDR3 sequence is 13 residues long. The V end lost 4 bases, the J end lost 3 bases, and 9 bases lay between the germline ends. The germline CDR1 and CDR2 sequences are ENHRY and SYGVKD. DNA of the CDR3: TGTGCCATCAGTGGAACAGGTTACACTGAAGCTTTCTTT. This codes for CAISGTGYTEAFF.

The chain is built from TRBV7-9 and TRBJ1-5; TRBD1 matches 11 bases. The germline V gene encodes CDR1 SEHNR and CDR2 FQNEAQ (reference sequence). The CDR3 length is 15 residues. The V and J ends lost 5 bases and 7 bases, in that order; junction bases with no gene match: 7. The CDR3 coding sequence is TGTGCCAGCAGCCCCCAAGGACAGGGGGCGCAGCCCCAGCATTTT. Protein sequence: CASSPQGQGAQPQHF.

The chain carries TRBV5-1 and TRBJ1-1; maybe TRBD1 (6 bases). Trimming removed 0 bases at V and 2 bases at J, with 11 bases between. This CDR3 comprises 15 residues. The germline V gene has CDR1 SGHRS and CDR2 YFSETQ. CDR3 bases: TGCGCCAGCAGCTTGGCAACAGGGTCCAACACTGAAGCTTTCTTT. This sequence encodes CASSLATGSNTEAFF.

The rearrangement uses TRBV18 and TRBJ2-3, with 8 bases fitting TRBD1. With V trimmed by 1 base and J by 2 bases, 2 bases remained unmatched. CDR1 KGHSH and CDR2 LQKENI come from the germline V gene. This CDR3 comprises 15 residues. The DNA of the CDR3 is TGTGCCAGCTCACCACGGACAGGGAACACAGATACGCAGTATTTT. It translates to CASSPRTGNTDTQYF. Looking up the rest from reference TRBV18 and TRBJ2-3 gives the full variable domain: NAGVMQNPRHLVRRRGQEARLRCSPMKGHSHVYWYRQLPEEGLKFMVYLQKENIIDESGMPKERFSAEFPKEGPSILRIQQVVRGDSAAYFCASSPRTGNTDTQYFGPGTRLTVL.

Comments on this clone: Distinct nucleotide sequences in the sample also encode this CDR3. J is TRBJ2-5 and V is TRBV5-1; D is tentatively TRBD1 or TRBD2 (6 bases each). CDR1 is SGHRS, CDR2 YFSETQ, per germline. V was clipped by 3 bases and J by 5 bases, with 14 bases between them. CDR3 length: 14 residues. The CDR3 DNA reads as TGCGCCAGCAGCTGGGGGGCTAGCCGGGAGACCCAGTACTTC. Amino acid sequence: CASSWGASRETQYF. Full variable domain (missing parts from reference TRBV5-1 and TRBJ2-5): KAGVTQTPRYLIKTRGQQVTLSCSPISGHRSVSWYQQTPGQGLQFLFEYFSETQRNKGNFPGRFSGRQFSNSRSEMNVSTLELGDSALYLCASSWGASRETQYFGPGTRLLVL.

V usage is TRBV2 and J usage is TRBJ2-2; D could derive from TRBD1 or TRBD2 (5 bases each). Germline assignment: CDR1 SNHLY and CDR2 FYNNEI. CDR3 length: 10 residues. V was trimmed by 8 bases and J by 9 bases, leaving 7 bases between them. This CDR3 is CASGGRELFF. CDR3 nucleotide sequence: TGTGCCAGCGGGGGTCGGGAGCTGTTTTTT.

This clone has just one count. The chain has TRBV7-2 and TRBJ2-7; TRBD2 matches at 10 bases. The V gene's germline CDR1 is SGHTA and CDR2 FQGNSA. The CDR3 extends over 15 amino acids. V lost 5 bases, J lost 2 bases, and 6 bases stayed unmatched. CDR3 sequence reads: CASSPSSGSPYEQYF. DNA for the CDR3: TGTGCCAGCAGCCCCTCTAGCGGGAGTCCCTACGAGCAGTACTTC.

V gene TRBV4-1 combines with J gene TRBJ2-7; 9 nucleotides align to TRBD2. The J segment lost 6 bases and the V segment lost 3 bases, leaving 9 bases of the junction unmatched. CDR1 and CDR2 from the germline V gene are MGHRA and YSYEKL. This CDR3 contains 15 residues. CDR3 nucleotide sequence: TGCGCCAGCAGCCACCCGGGACTAGCTCGAGGCGAGCAGTACTTC. This sequence encodes CASSHPGLARGEQYF.

This chain uses TRBV5-4 with TRBJ2-1; 8 bases align to TRBD2. Germline lookup yields CDR1 SGHNT and CDR2 YYREEE (reference sequence). V shed 3 bases, J shed 9 bases, and the junction held 11 bases outside the gene matches. This CDR3 comprises 15 residues. In nucleotides, the CDR3 is TGTGCCAGCAGCTCTATAGCGGGATCTGCCGCTGAGCAGTTCTTC. Its translation: CASSSIAGSAAEQFF. Based on the CDR3 plus reference TRBV5-4 and TRBJ2-1, the full variable domain is ETGVTQSPTHLIKTRGQQVTLRCSSQSGHNTVSWYQQALGQGPQFIFQYYREEENGRGNFPPRFSGLQFPNYSSELNVNALELDDSALYLCASSSIAGSAAEQFFGPGTRLTVL.

Comments on this clone: A read error may explain this, as a much larger clone is one base away. This chain links TRBV4-3 with TRBJ2-2; D may be TRBD2 (5 bases). From germline, CDR1 is LGHNA and CDR2 YSLEER. CDR3 length equals 15 residues. The CDR3 loop is CTSSQGAGITGELFF. CDR3 nucleotides: TGCACCAGCAGCCAAGGCGCGGGTATCACCGGGGAGCTGTTTTTT.

The chain recombines TRBV5-1 with TRBJ2-5, with 14 bases that match TRBD2. Germline CDR1 reads SGHRS; CDR2 reads YFSETQ. This CDR3 has 16 residues. V trimming: 5 bases; J trimming: 4 bases; junction bases outside the gene matches: 7. The CDR3 protein is CASSRTGTSGGETQYF. The DNA for the CDR3 is TGCGCCAGCAGTCGCACTGGGACTAGCGGGGGAGAGACCCAGTACTTC.

This clone came up once. The chain carries TRBV6-5 and TRBJ1-2, with D uncertain. This CDR3 is built from 12 residues. V shed 2 bases and J shed 7 bases, with 8 bases lying between them. In germline, CDR1 is MNHEY, CDR2 SVGAGI. The CDR3 reads CASSYGESGYTF. CDR3 DNA: TGTGCCAGCAGTTACGGAGAAAGTGGCTACACCTTC.

The CDR3 loop is CASSRVEAGVSNNEQFF. CDR3 DNA sequence: TGCGCCAGCAGCCGAGTGGAAGCGGGAGTAAGCAACAATGAGCAGTTCTTC. The chain carries TRBV4-1 and TRBJ2-1; 8 bases are shared with TRBD2. V trimming: 4 bases; J trimming: 5 bases; junction bases outside the gene matches: 13. CDR1 MGHRA and CDR2 YSYEKL come from the germline V gene. The CDR3 has 17 amino acids.

This chain uses TRBV10-2 with TRBJ2-3; the D is unclear. This CDR3 has 9 amino acids. Germline CDR1 is WSHSY and CDR2 is SAAADI. V shed 7 bases and J shed 4 bases, with 0 bases lying between them. The CDR3 coding sequence is TGCGCCAGCACAGATACGCAGTATTTT. It is translated as CASTDTQYF.

The rearrangement links TRBV27 to TRBJ1-2; D gene ambiguous. Per germline, CDR1 MNHEY and CDR2 SMNVEV (reference sequence). This CDR3 spans 13 amino acids. Trimming cost V 5 bases and J 1 base, with 8 bases left between them. Written as DNA, the CDR3 is TGTGCCAGCAGTGAACGGTATAACTATGGCTACACCTTC. Its translation is CASSERYNYGYTF.

V and J are TRBV28 and TRBJ1-2; D gene unclear. The CDR3 has 13 amino acids. CDR1 and CDR2 (germline): MDHEN, SYDVKM. V lost 5 bases and J lost 8, with 15 bases in between. CDR3 sequence reads: CASSLGKEGGYTF. DNA for the CDR3: TGTGCCAGCAGTCTGGGGAAGGAGGGAGGCTACACCTTC.

The rearrangement links TRBV10-2 to TRBJ2-2; 9 bases are a match to TRBD1. The germline gives CDR1 WSHSY, CDR2 SAAADI. This CDR3 has 16 residues. V was pared by 2 bases and J by 4 bases, with 5 bases of the junction left unmatched. CDR3: CASSEMTGGFTGELFF. The DNA for the CDR3 is TGCGCCAGCAGTGAGATGACAGGGGGTTTCACCGGGGAGCTGTTTTTT.

This chain connects TRBV12-5 to TRBJ2-3; 11 bases line up with TRBD2. V lost 4 bases, J lost 3 bases, and 12 bases stayed unmatched. Germline V CDR1 and CDR2: LGHNT, FRNRAP. This CDR3 comprises 18 residues. The CDR3 coding sequence is TGTGCTAGTGGTTCATCAGTCAAAACTAGCGGGAGTACAGATACGCAGTATTTT. Translating gives CASGSSVKTSGSTDTQYF. Variable domain in full (rest from reference TRBV12-5 and TRBJ2-3): DARVTQTPRHKVTEMGQEVTMRCQPILGHNTVFWYRQTMMQGLELLAYFRNRAPLDDSGMPKDRFSAEMPDATLATLKIQPSEPRDSAVYFCASGSSVKTSGSTDTQYFGPGTRLTVL.

This chain connects TRBV5-1 to TRBJ2-7, with D possibly matching TRBD1 (5 bases). V dropped 1 base and J dropped 2 bases, with 16 bases sitting between them. The V gene's germline CDR1 is SGHRS and CDR2 YFSETQ. This CDR3 is built from 16 residues. The CDR3 DNA reads TGCGCCAGCAGCTTGCTCCGAGACAGTGCGACCTACGAGCAGTACTTC. Protein product: CASSLLRDSATYEQYF.

Only a few counts were recorded for this clone. The chain employs TRBV5-1 and TRBJ1-6; D is unclear. CDR3 length equals 13 residues. V was pared by 0 bases and J by 10 bases, with 8 bases between. Germline V gene data show CDR1 as SGHRS and CDR2 as YFSETQ. CDR3 sequence (DNA): TGCGCCAGCAGCTTGGTAATCGAGTCACCCCTCCACTTT. This sequence encodes CASSLVIESPLHF.